Listed below are T cell receptor beta chains from one sample, sequenced in a study of CD8+CD57+ T cells in acquired aplastic anemia. TCRdb analysed the reads with MiXCR anew, one entry per CDR3 protein. The profile shows around 130,000 distinct CDR3 sequences, 55% to 60% of them singletons. Sequencing was performed on sorted CD4+, CD8+, or CD8+CD57+ T cells (not recorded which) from PBMCs. All receptors derive from a human donor with aplastic anemia. Each CDR3 is given with its conserved first and last residue. Each record gives: D gene, clone size, V gene, J gene, CDR3 DNA, CDR3 protein. A D gene is named only where the DNA matches it firmly. Some rows have no size entry. The others give once, few or many, or a class for an expanded clone.

d_gene: NA
abundance: NA
v_gene: TRBV10-3
j_gene: TRBJ1-4
CDR3nt: TGTGCCAGCAGTTTAACTAGGCGGATGGATGAAAAACTGTTTTTT
CDR3aa: CASSLTRRMDEKLFF

d_gene: NA
abundance: NA
v_gene: TRBV7-3
j_gene: TRBJ1-2
CDR3nt: TGTGCCAGCAGCTTAGCGGGCCAGACCAGTGGCTACACCTTC
CDR3aa: CASSLAGQTSGYTF

d_gene: NA
abundance: NA
v_gene: TRBV29-1
j_gene: TRBJ2-1
CDR3nt: TGCAGCGGGTGGGGGTCAGAGACACGTGGTGAGCAGTTCTTC
CDR3aa: CSGWGSETRGEQFF

d_gene: NA
abundance: NA
v_gene: TRBV25-1
j_gene: TRBJ2-7
CDR3nt: TGTGCCAGCAGTAGAGAGACGGGAGCCTACGAGCAGTACTTC
CDR3aa: CASSRETGAYEQYF

d_gene: TRBD1
abundance: once
v_gene: TRBV5-6
j_gene: TRBJ2-7
CDR3nt: TGTGCCAGCAGCGTGGACAGGGAGCGCTACGAGCAGTACTTC
CDR3aa: CASSVDRERYEQYF

d_gene: NA
abundance: NA
v_gene: TRBV7-6
j_gene: TRBJ2-5
CDR3nt: TGTACCAGCAGCTTAGCACGGGCAGAGACCCAGTACTTC
CDR3aa: CTSSLARAETQYF

d_gene: NA
abundance: few
v_gene: TRBV27
j_gene: TRBJ1-2
CDR3nt: TGTGCCAGCAGTCCCAGGGGTTTGGGCTACACCTTC
CDR3aa: CASSPRGLGYTF

d_gene: NA
abundance: NA
v_gene: TRBV10-3
j_gene: TRBJ1-1
CDR3nt: TGTGCCATCAGTGAAAGGTCTTTTGAAGCTTTCTTT
CDR3aa: CAISERSFEAFF

d_gene: NA
abundance: NA
v_gene: TRBV5-4
j_gene: TRBJ2-3
CDR3nt: TGTGCCAGCAGTCGTAGCACAGATACGCAGTATTTT
CDR3aa: CASSRSTDTQYF

d_gene: NA
abundance: many
v_gene: TRBV5-6
j_gene: TRBJ2-7
CDR3nt: TGTGCCAGCAGCTTGGCCGTGTTAGACCTAGCCACCTACGAGCAGTACTTC
CDR3aa: CASSLAVLDLATYEQYF

d_gene: NA
abundance: many
v_gene: TRBV24-1
j_gene: TRBJ1-1
CDR3nt: TGTGCCACCAGTGATTTATCGGGGGTTGAAGCTTTCTTT
CDR3aa: CATSDLSGVEAFF

d_gene: NA
abundance: NA
v_gene: TRBV6-5
j_gene: TRBJ2-7
CDR3nt: TGTGCCAGCAGTGATAACGAGCAGTACTTC
CDR3aa: CASSDNEQYF

d_gene: NA
abundance: NA
v_gene: TRBV2
j_gene: TRBJ1-1
CDR3nt: TGTGCCAGCAATAGGGACGTTACTGAAGCTTTCTTT
CDR3aa: CASNRDVTEAFF

d_gene: NA
abundance: few
v_gene: TRBV29-1
j_gene: TRBJ1-2
CDR3nt: TGCAGCGTTGCAGGGGACGACTATGGCTACACCTTC
CDR3aa: CSVAGDDYGYTF

d_gene: NA
abundance: many
v_gene: TRBV6-5
j_gene: TRBJ1-2
CDR3nt: TGTGCCAGCAGTTCCCCGGAAGGTGGCTACACCTTC
CDR3aa: CASSSPEGGYTF

d_gene: TRBD2
abundance: many
v_gene: TRBV3-1
j_gene: TRBJ2-5
CDR3nt: TGTGCCAGCAGCCAAGGTGTACTAGCGGGACCGGAAGAGACCCAGTACTTC
CDR3aa: CASSQGVLAGPEETQYF

d_gene: NA
abundance: few
v_gene: TRBV15
j_gene: TRBJ1-5
CDR3nt: TGTGCCACCAGCAGAGACGGTCAGCCCCAGCATTTT
CDR3aa: CATSRDGQPQHF

d_gene: NA
abundance: NA
v_gene: TRBV24-1
j_gene: TRBJ2-1
CDR3nt: TGTGCCACCAGTCCCGGGGACATATCGCGACACAATGAGCAGTTCTTC
CDR3aa: CATSPGDISRHNEQFF

d_gene: NA
abundance: NA
v_gene: TRBV27
j_gene: TRBJ2-5
CDR3nt: TGTGCCAGCAGTCCCCGGGGGAGCAGGAGGGAGACCCAGTACTTC
CDR3aa: CASSPRGSRRETQYF

d_gene: NA
abundance: NA
v_gene: TRBV2
j_gene: TRBJ2-1
CDR3nt: TGTGCCAGCAATCCTAGCGACAACTGGAATGAGCAGTTCTTC
CDR3aa: CASNPSDNWNEQFF

d_gene: NA
abundance: many
v_gene: TRBV2
j_gene: TRBJ2-3
CDR3nt: TGTGCCAGTCTGCTATTGGCGCAGTATTTT
CDR3aa: CASLLLAQYF

d_gene: TRBD1
abundance: NA
v_gene: TRBV28
j_gene: TRBJ1-3
CDR3nt: TGTGCCATCGGGACAGCTGGAAACACCATATATTTT
CDR3aa: CAIGTAGNTIYF

d_gene: TRBD1
abundance: NA
v_gene: TRBV11-2
j_gene: TRBJ1-4
CDR3nt: TGTGCCAGCAGCCCCCGGGGGACAGAGAATGAAAAACTGTTTTTT
CDR3aa: CASSPRGTENEKLFF

d_gene: NA
abundance: few
v_gene: TRBV10-3
j_gene: TRBJ2-1
CDR3nt: TGTGCCATCAGTGAGGGCGGGCCCAGTCTCGGTCTGGAGCAGTTCTTC
CDR3aa: CAISEGGPSLGLEQFF

d_gene: TRBD2
abundance: few
v_gene: TRBV20-1
j_gene: TRBJ2-5
CDR3nt: TGCAGTGCCACACCTCCTCCTAGCGGGGGGCCCCAAGAGACCCAGTACTTC
CDR3aa: CSATPPPSGGPQETQYF

d_gene: NA
abundance: NA
v_gene: TRBV7-3
j_gene: TRBJ2-2
CDR3nt: TGTGCCAGCAGCCGCCTCCGCCCCTCGAACACCGGGGAGTTGTTTTTT
CDR3aa: CASSRLRPSNTGELFF

d_gene: NA
abundance: many
v_gene: TRBV29-1
j_gene: TRBJ1-2
CDR3nt: TGCAGCGTTGAAGGGGGCAGGGCTAACTATGGCTACACCTTC
CDR3aa: CSVEGGRANYGYTF

d_gene: TRBD1
abundance: many
v_gene: TRBV5-6
j_gene: TRBJ1-2
CDR3nt: TGTGCCAGCAGCTTAGGACAGGGGGCTATTTCGTTCGGCTACACCTTC
CDR3aa: CASSLGQGAISFGYTF

d_gene: NA
abundance: few
v_gene: TRBV19
j_gene: TRBJ1-1
CDR3nt: TGTGCCAGTAAAGCGGTTAGTAACACTGAAGCTTTCTTT
CDR3aa: CASKAVSNTEAFF

d_gene: NA
abundance: NA
v_gene: TRBV19
j_gene: TRBJ2-7
CDR3nt: TGTGCCAGTAGTTACACTGGGGGGGCCAACGAGCAGTACTTC
CDR3aa: CASSYTGGANEQYF

d_gene: TRBD2
abundance: NA
v_gene: TRBV2
j_gene: TRBJ2-1
CDR3nt: TGTGCCAGCACCCCCTTAACTAGCGGGGGCTACAATGAGCAGTTCTTC
CDR3aa: CASTPLTSGGYNEQFF

d_gene: TRBD2
abundance: NA
v_gene: TRBV7-3
j_gene: TRBJ2-2
CDR3nt: TGTGCCAGCAGCCCGCTAGCGGGGGGGCGCGAGCTGTTTTTT
CDR3aa: CASSPLAGGRELFF

d_gene: NA
abundance: many
v_gene: TRBV20-1
j_gene: TRBJ2-1
CDR3nt: TGCAGTGCTAATCCCCGGAGCTACAATGAGCAGTTCTTC
CDR3aa: CSANPRSYNEQFF

d_gene: NA
abundance: once
v_gene: TRBV7-3
j_gene: TRBJ1-5
CDR3nt: TGTGCCAGCGCCGCCGGAGGCAATCAGCCCCAGCATTTT
CDR3aa: CASAAGGNQPQHF

d_gene: NA
abundance: few
v_gene: TRBV28
j_gene: TRBJ1-1
CDR3nt: TGTGCCAGCAGTTCCCCCCGACAGGCCTTGAACACTGAAGCTTTCTTT
CDR3aa: CASSSPRQALNTEAFF

d_gene: NA
abundance: NA
v_gene: TRBV20-1
j_gene: TRBJ2-7
CDR3nt: TGCAGTGCTGAACGGGGCGAGGAGCAGTACTTC
CDR3aa: CSAERGEEQYF

d_gene: NA
abundance: NA
v_gene: TRBV25-1
j_gene: TRBJ1-1
CDR3nt: TGTGCCAGCAGTGATCCCTTTGGCACTGAAGCTTTCTTT
CDR3aa: CASSDPFGTEAFF

d_gene: NA
abundance: many
v_gene: TRBV13
j_gene: TRBJ2-7
CDR3nt: TGTGCCAGCAGCTTCTCCGAACTGCGCCCCGACCACGAGCAGTACTTC
CDR3aa: CASSFSELRPDHEQYF

d_gene: TRBD2
abundance: NA
v_gene: TRBV2
j_gene: TRBJ2-1
CDR3nt: TGTGCCAGCAGTGAAACCGGGACTAGCAGTGAGCAGTTCTTC
CDR3aa: CASSETGTSSEQFF

d_gene: TRBD1
abundance: NA
v_gene: TRBV6-1
j_gene: TRBJ1-3
CDR3nt: TGTGCCACCCGGGAGGGGGCTGCTGGAAACACCATATATTTT
CDR3aa: CATREGAAGNTIYF

d_gene: NA
abundance: NA
v_gene: TRBV20-1
j_gene: TRBJ1-2
CDR3nt: TGCAGTGCCCCAGGGTACTATGGCTACACCTTC
CDR3aa: CSAPGYYGYTF

d_gene: TRBD2
abundance: NA
v_gene: TRBV5-1
j_gene: TRBJ2-7
CDR3nt: TGCGCCAGCAGCTTGTGGGGACTAGCGGGAGACAGGGTCTACTACGAGCAGTACTTC
CDR3aa: CASSLWGLAGDRVYYEQYF

d_gene: NA
abundance: few
v_gene: TRBV7-9
j_gene: TRBJ1-2
CDR3nt: TGTGCCAGCAGCTTCACCGGGTCGGCGAGCTATGGCTACACCTTC
CDR3aa: CASSFTGSASYGYTF

d_gene: NA
abundance: many
v_gene: TRBV6-1
j_gene: TRBJ2-7
CDR3nt: TGTGCCAGCAGCAACAGGGATCTAGGCGAGCAGTACTTC
CDR3aa: CASSNRDLGEQYF

d_gene: NA
abundance: NA
v_gene: TRBV2
j_gene: TRBJ1-6
CDR3nt: TGTGCCAGCAGTGAAGCGCTTACGAGGAGCCACCTCCACTTT
CDR3aa: CASSEALTRSHLHF

d_gene: TRBD2
abundance: few
v_gene: TRBV25-1
j_gene: TRBJ2-3
CDR3nt: TGTGCCAGTGCCCTAATCACTAGCGGGGATACAGATACGCAGTATTTT
CDR3aa: CASALITSGDTDTQYF

d_gene: NA
abundance: NA
v_gene: TRBV7-6
j_gene: TRBJ1-1
CDR3nt: TGTGCCAGCAGCTTCCACATGAACACTGAAGCTTTCTTT
CDR3aa: CASSFHMNTEAFF

d_gene: NA
abundance: NA
v_gene: TRBV12-3/TRBV12-4
j_gene: TRBJ2-3
CDR3nt: TGTGCCAGCAGTTTACAGCTTAGCACAGATACGCAGTATTTT
CDR3aa: CASSLQLSTDTQYF

d_gene: TRBD1
abundance: NA
v_gene: TRBV6-2/TRBV6-3
j_gene: TRBJ2-7
CDR3nt: TGTGCCAGCAGTTCTTCCCGGACAGGAGACGAGCAGTACTTC
CDR3aa: CASSSSRTGDEQYF

d_gene: NA
abundance: NA
v_gene: TRBV7-2
j_gene: TRBJ1-6
CDR3nt: TGTGCCAGCAGCTACACAGGCCAGTTAGCCCTCCACTTT
CDR3aa: CASSYTGQLALHF

d_gene: NA
abundance: many
v_gene: TRBV27
j_gene: TRBJ2-7
CDR3nt: TGTGCCAGCAGTTTCGGGACATACTACGAGCAGTACTTC
CDR3aa: CASSFGTYYEQYF

d_gene: TRBD1
abundance: NA
v_gene: TRBV15
j_gene: TRBJ1-6
CDR3nt: TGTGCCACCAGCAGGGGGGGACAGGGGTCACCCCTCCACTTT
CDR3aa: CATSRGGQGSPLHF

d_gene: TRBD1
abundance: NA
v_gene: TRBV10-3
j_gene: TRBJ2-2
CDR3nt: TGTGCCATCAGTGGGACAGGTCTGGGCACCGGGGAGCTGTTTTTT
CDR3aa: CAISGTGLGTGELFF

d_gene: NA
abundance: NA
v_gene: TRBV6-1
j_gene: TRBJ1-2
CDR3nt: TGTGCCAGCATCCAAGCAAAGGCTTCTCGGGTGACCTTC
CDR3aa: CASIQAKASRVTF

d_gene: NA
abundance: NA
v_gene: TRBV24-1
j_gene: TRBJ1-2
CDR3nt: TGTGCCACCAGTGAGGGGGGGTCCTTCTATGGCTACACCTTC
CDR3aa: CATSEGGSFYGYTF

d_gene: NA
abundance: NA
v_gene: TRBV25-1
j_gene: TRBJ2-7
CDR3nt: TGTGCCAGCAGCTTGGGGGTCTCAGGGGACTACGAGCAGTACTTC
CDR3aa: CASSLGVSGDYEQYF

d_gene: NA
abundance: NA
v_gene: TRBV24-1
j_gene: TRBJ2-3
CDR3nt: TGTGCCACCAGCCAGGGAAGGAATACGCAGTATTTT
CDR3aa: CATSQGRNTQYF

d_gene: TRBD2
abundance: few
v_gene: TRBV7-2
j_gene: TRBJ2-7
CDR3nt: TGTGCCAGCAGCTTAGTCGCTAGCGGGGGGCAGTCCTACGAGCAGTACTTC
CDR3aa: CASSLVASGGQSYEQYF

d_gene: NA
abundance: NA
v_gene: TRBV19
j_gene: TRBJ1-1
CDR3nt: TGTGCCAGCAGTACCTTCCGTGGGCAGTCGAACACTGAAGCTTTCTTT
CDR3aa: CASSTFRGQSNTEAFF

d_gene: NA
abundance: NA
v_gene: TRBV11-2
j_gene: TRBJ2-3
CDR3nt: TGTGCCAGCAGGCCTGCGGACAACACAGATACGCAGTATTTT
CDR3aa: CASRPADNTDTQYF